Listed below are T cell receptor beta chains from one sample, sequenced in a study of cytomegalovirus exposure and HLA in healthy donors. The data were produced by immunoSEQ multiplex PCR, yet TCRdb's version contains in-frame clones alone and is incomplete. Among roughly 180,000 clones listed, around 80% were seen once. The sequencing sample was made of PBMCs. These receptors all come from a woman between 40 and 50 years old in good health and CMV-seropositive. Both conserved end residues are trimmed from each CDR3. Each record gives: V gene, clone size, J gene, D gene, CDR3 length, CDR3 protein. A D gene is named only where the DNA matches it firmly. A clone size is listed for some rows: how often the clone was seen (once, few, many), or a class if it is expanded.

V gene: TRBV5-1
clone size: NA
J gene: TRBJ2-7
D gene: TRBD1
CDR3 length: 13
CDR3 protein: ASSLDGTGSPEQY

V gene: TRBV7-8
clone size: NA
J gene: TRBJ2-1
D gene: NA
CDR3 length: 14
CDR3 protein: ASSATGFRGRYEQF

V gene: TRBV9
clone size: NA
J gene: TRBJ2-1
D gene: NA
CDR3 length: 15
CDR3 protein: ASSPNPFRSSYNEQF

V gene: TRBV7-2
clone size: NA
J gene: TRBJ2-1
D gene: TRBD2
CDR3 length: 13
CDR3 protein: ASSLVTSGSNEQF

V gene: TRBV4-1
clone size: few
J gene: TRBJ2-5
D gene: TRBD2
CDR3 length: 13
CDR3 protein: ASSLASGSQETQY

V gene: TRBV28
clone size: NA
J gene: TRBJ1-2
D gene: TRBD1
CDR3 length: 15
CDR3 protein: ASSSGTGGVVYSGYT

V gene: TRBV27
clone size: few
J gene: TRBJ2-2
D gene: NA
CDR3 length: 11
CDR3 protein: ASSFTGVGELF

V gene: TRBV28
clone size: NA
J gene: TRBJ1-5
D gene: NA
CDR3 length: 13
CDR3 protein: ASRNREGINQPQH

V gene: TRBV30
clone size: NA
J gene: TRBJ2-7
D gene: TRBD2
CDR3 length: 13
CDR3 protein: AWRRQREVSYEQY

V gene: TRBV6-1
clone size: NA
J gene: TRBJ1-5
D gene: NA
CDR3 length: 12
CDR3 protein: ASSELAGYQPQH

V gene: TRBV5-6
clone size: NA
J gene: TRBJ2-1
D gene: TRBD1
CDR3 length: 13
CDR3 protein: ASSTRQGPGNEQF

V gene: TRBV7-9
clone size: NA
J gene: TRBJ1-5
D gene: TRBD1
CDR3 length: 13
CDR3 protein: ASSLEGQSNQPQH

V gene: TRBV20-1
clone size: NA
J gene: TRBJ2-3
D gene: NA
CDR3 length: 9
CDR3 protein: SARAVDTQY

V gene: TRBV6-5
clone size: NA
J gene: TRBJ2-7
D gene: TRBD1
CDR3 length: 12
CDR3 protein: ASSRQGLTYEQY

V gene: TRBV29-1
clone size: NA
J gene: TRBJ1-3
D gene: NA
CDR3 length: 11
CDR3 protein: SVEQGAGNTIY

V gene: TRBV6-1
clone size: NA
J gene: TRBJ1-5
D gene: NA
CDR3 length: 12
CDR3 protein: ASSEWRGDQPQH

V gene: TRBV5-6
clone size: NA
J gene: TRBJ2-5
D gene: NA
CDR3 length: 11
CDR3 protein: ASSLWGRETQY

V gene: TRBV7-9
clone size: NA
J gene: TRBJ2-1
D gene: NA
CDR3 length: 11
CDR3 protein: ASSLTRSNEQF

V gene: TRBV28
clone size: NA
J gene: TRBJ1-4
D gene: NA
CDR3 length: 13
CDR3 protein: ASASPPFYNEKLF

V gene: TRBV4-1
clone size: NA
J gene: TRBJ1-2
D gene: TRBD1
CDR3 length: 14
CDR3 protein: ASSQPERQGNYGYT

V gene: TRBV27
clone size: NA
J gene: TRBJ1-2
D gene: NA
CDR3 length: 13
CDR3 protein: ASSSTGRFNYGYT

V gene: TRBV5-1
clone size: NA
J gene: TRBJ2-7
D gene: TRBD2
CDR3 length: 14
CDR3 protein: ASSLGLAGGAYEQY

V gene: TRBV2
clone size: NA
J gene: TRBJ2-2
D gene: NA
CDR3 length: 12
CDR3 protein: ASRGSVNTGELF

V gene: TRBV28
clone size: NA
J gene: TRBJ1-2
D gene: NA
CDR3 length: 12
CDR3 protein: ASSPLGRGWGYT

V gene: TRBV5-1
clone size: NA
J gene: TRBJ2-3
D gene: TRBD1
CDR3 length: 14
CDR3 protein: ASSLAGTGSTDTQY

V gene: TRBV21-1
clone size: NA
J gene: TRBJ2-7
D gene: NA
CDR3 length: 13
CDR3 protein: ASSKFRDKTYEQY

V gene: TRBV7-3
clone size: NA
J gene: TRBJ2-1
D gene: NA
CDR3 length: 13
CDR3 protein: ASSLTESSYNEQF

V gene: TRBV7-9
clone size: NA
J gene: TRBJ2-7
D gene: TRBD2
CDR3 length: 13
CDR3 protein: ASSLGEAGFYEQY

V gene: TRBV5-5
clone size: NA
J gene: TRBJ1-5
D gene: TRBD1
CDR3 length: 12
CDR3 protein: ASSTGQANQPQH